A single sample is the source of the 23 T cell receptor beta chains below, sequenced in a study of siplizumab effects on memory and regulatory T cells. The protocol was immunoSEQ multiplex PCR, while the TCRdb copy is restricted to in-frame clones and leaves out a portion. The sample has fewer than 85,000 clones, around 90% seen once. The material sequenced was Tregs sorted from blood. The receptors shown here come from a human donor in good health.

This chain joins TRBV11-2 and TRBJ2-7; no definite D call. Germline assignment: CDR1 SGHAT and CDR2 FQNNGV. V was shortened by 7 bases and J by 2 bases, with 15 bases between the two germline ends. The CDR3 contains 14 residues. CDR3 residues: CASTKGAGPYEQYF. In DNA form, the CDR3 reads TGTGCCAGCACCAAAGGAGCAGGACCCTACGAGCAGTACTTC.

The J gene is TRBJ2-1, the V gene TRBV7-2; D unresolved. The CDR3 loop spans 15 amino acids. V lost 1 base to trimming and J lost 3 bases, with 10 bases between them. The germline gives CDR1 SGHTA, CDR2 FQGNSA. CDR3 sequence reads: CASSLDIGYYNEQFF. DNA of the CDR3: TGTGCCAGCAGCTTAGACATCGGGTACTACAATGAGCAGTTCTTC.

The gene calls are TRBV7-2 and TRBJ1-1; no definite D call. CDR3 length: 13 residues. Germline values: CDR1 SGHTA, CDR2 FQGNSA. Trimming removed 5 bases from V and 4 bases from J, with 11 bases in between. CDR3 region: CASSGFGSTEAFF. CDR3 bases: TGTGCCAGCAGCGGATTCGGGTCCACTGAAGCTTTCTTT.

V gene TRBV5-4 combines with J gene TRBJ1-2; D gene uncertain. The germline V gene has CDR1 SGHNT and CDR2 YYREEE (reference sequence). Deletions cut 2 bases from V and 4 bases from J, with 12 bases between. The CDR3 covers 14 residues. CDR3 sequence (DNA): TGTGCCAGCAGCTTACTACTTGGGAGCTATGGCTACACCTTC. Its protein product is CASSLLLGSYGYTF.

J is TRBJ1-2 and V is TRBV6-1, with a tentative D call TRBD1 (5 bases). The V gene's germline CDR1 is MNHNS and CDR2 SASEGT. CDR3 length: 14 amino acids. Trimming left V 8 bases short and J 7 bases short, with 20 bases between. CDR3 in DNA: TGTGCCAGCGAACCCCGGACACCGAGAGGTGGCTACACCTTC. Translating gives CASEPRTPRGGYTF.

This chain uses TRBV7-8 with TRBJ2-7; a possible D gene is TRBD2 (6 bases). The CDR3 has 15 residues. Trimming removed 2 bases at V and 2 bases at J, with 13 bases between. Germline-derived CDR1 and CDR2 are SGHVS and FQNEAQ. The CDR3 nucleotides are TGTGCCAGCAGCTTAAAGTTGGGGGGAACCTACGAGCAGTACTTC. The encoded protein is CASSLKLGGTYEQYF.

The chain has TRBV6-1 and TRBJ2-7, with D possibly matching TRBD2 (5 bases). Germline CDR1 and CDR2: MNHNS and SASEGT. V shed 0 bases and J shed 7 bases, with 13 bases lying between them. There are 14 residues in the CDR3. Here the CDR3 reads CASSEASGFGEQYF. CDR3 nucleotides: TGTGCCAGCAGTGAAGCATCGGGGTTTGGAGAGCAGTACTTC.

The chain links TRBV1 to TRBJ2-3; TRBD2, as called in the table, went unchecked against the DNA. TRBV1 is a listed pseudogene. The CDR3 length is 16 residues. CDR3 protein: CTSSHGLAGDTDTQYF. The CDR3 DNA reads TGCACCAGCAGCCACGGACTAGCGGGGGACACAGATACGCAGTATTTT.

The genes are TRBV19 and TRBJ1-1; possible D gene TRBD1, 5 bases. Trimming left V 4 bases short and J 9 bases short, with 24 bases between. Germline V gives CDR1 LNHDA, CDR2 SQIVND (reference sequence). The CDR3 is 16 amino acids. The DNA for the CDR3 is TGTGCCAGTAGTAGACTTACTCTCCAGGGATCCTTTAAAGCTTTCTTT. Its protein product is CASSRLTLQGSFKAFF.

The chain couples TRBV9 to TRBJ1-2; 9 bases agree with TRBD1. V dropped 3 bases and J dropped 3; count of bases not matched to a gene: 3. Germline V gene lookup returns CDR1 SGDLS and CDR2 YYNGEE. The length of the CDR3 is 14 residues. The CDR3 DNA sequence: TGTGCCAGCAGCGCAAGACAGGGGGACTATGGCTACACCTTC. It is translated as CASSARQGDYGYTF.

The chain links TRBV6-5 to TRBJ2-7; TRBD1 aligns across 7 bases. This CDR3 comprises 15 residues. V shed 0 bases, J shed 6 bases, and the junction held 8 bases outside the gene matches. Germline assignment: CDR1 MNHEY and CDR2 SVGAGI. The CDR3: CASSYSRQGSLEQYF. The CDR3 bases are TGTGCCAGCAGTTACTCTCGACAGGGCTCTCTCGAGCAGTACTTC.

The chain is built from TRBV6-5 and TRBJ2-7, with D possibly being TRBD1 (6 bases). The CDR3 is 14 amino acids. The germline CDR1 and CDR2 sequences are MNHEY and SVGAGI. Trimming cost V 6 bases and J 4 bases, with 16 bases left between them. This CDR3 is CASSSGTRPYEQYF. CDR3 DNA: TGTGCCAGCAGCTCCGGGACAAGACCTTACGAGCAGTACTTC.

The chain carries TRBV7-3 and TRBJ2-1, with 8 bases identical to TRBD2. CDR1 is SGHTA, CDR2 FQGTGA, per germline. V lost 5 bases and J lost 9; bases outside the gene matches: 15. The CDR3 runs 16 residues. For the CDR3, the DNA is TGTGCCAGCAGCCTCCAAGGGGGTCTAGCGGGTATTGAGCAGTTCTTC. It translates to CASSLQGGLAGIEQFF.

This chain connects TRBV5-1 to TRBJ2-3, with 11 bases fitting TRBD2. Trimming cost V 4 bases and J 5 bases; bases outside gene matches: 3. The germline V gene encodes CDR1 SGHRS and CDR2 YFSETQ. The CDR3 runs 14 residues. This CDR3 reads CASSVGTSGDTQYF. The CDR3 region has the DNA TGCGCCAGCAGCGTTGGGACTAGCGGAGATACGCAGTATTTT.

The chain links TRBV18 to TRBJ2-2, with 7 positions matching TRBD2. The CDR3 loop spans 16 amino acids. J gave up 0 bases and V 3 bases, and 4 bases lay outside the gene matches. From germline, CDR1 is KGHSH and CDR2 LQKENI. The chain's CDR3 is CASSPPAGANTGELFF. The CDR3 DNA is TGTGCCAGCTCACCCCCCGCGGGAGCGAACACCGGGGAGCTGTTTTTT.

The chain carries TRBV7-2 and TRBJ2-3, with 10 bases fitting TRBD2. V shed 1 base, J shed 5 bases, and the junction held 9 bases outside the gene matches. The CDR3 length is 17 residues. Looked up from germline, CDR1 is SGHTA and CDR2 is FQGNSA. DNA of the CDR3: TGTGCCAGCAGCTTAGGTTTGGGAGCGGGGGGGCAAGATACGCAGTATTTT. Translated: CASSLGLGAGGQDTQYF. The whole variable domain, filled in from reference TRBV7-2 and TRBJ2-3, reads GAGVSQSPSNKVTEKGKDVELRCDPISGHTALYWYRQSLGQGLEFLIYFQGNSAPDKSGLPSDRFSAERTGGSVSTLTIQRTQQEDSAVYLCASSLGLGAGGQDTQYFGPGTRLTVL.

This chain links TRBV5-4 with TRBJ1-2; D is undetermined. Trimming took off 3 bases at V and 7 bases at J, with 13 bases between the two ends. CDR1 and CDR2 from the germline V gene are SGHNT and YYREEE (reference sequence). The CDR3 covers 13 residues. This chain's CDR3 is CASSSWEVGGYTF. CDR3 DNA sequence: TGTGCCAGCAGCTCCTGGGAAGTCGGTGGCTACACCTTC.

V gene TRBV9 combines with J gene TRBJ2-7; 11 bases map to TRBD1. Trimming removed 0 bases from V and 5 bases from J; junction bases left unmatched: 10. Per the germline V gene, CDR1 is SGDLS and CDR2 is YYNGEE. The CDR3 is made up of 17 amino acids. CDR3 coding DNA: TGTGCCAGCAGCGTAGGGGTCCCGGGACAGGGGGTCAACGAGCAGTACTTC. Translated: CASSVGVPGQGVNEQYF.

The genes are TRBV7-9 and TRBJ1-2, with D possibly TRBD1 on 5 matching bases. V was shortened by 4 bases and J by 3 bases, with 12 bases between the two germline ends. Germline values: CDR1 SEHNR, CDR2 FQNEAQ (reference sequence). The CDR3 consists of 14 residues. CDR3 residues: CASSWTAGDYGYTF. CDR3 bases: TGTGCCAGCAGCTGGACCGCGGGGGACTATGGCTACACCTTC.

The V call is TRBV5-4, the J call TRBJ2-5; TRBD2 aligns across 8 bases. This CDR3 contains 14 residues. V dropped 4 bases and J dropped 5; count of bases not matched to a gene: 7. Germline-derived CDR1 and CDR2 are SGHNT and YYREEE (reference sequence). The CDR3 loop reads CASSGGLAGETQYF. In DNA form, the CDR3 reads TGTGCCAGCAGCGGAGGACTAGCTGGGGAGACCCAGTACTTC.

V usage is TRBV19 and J usage is TRBJ1-3; D is undetermined. The CDR3 totals 14 residues. V was shortened by 6 bases and J by 1 base, with 10 bases between the two germline ends. Germline V gene data show CDR1 as LNHDA and CDR2 as SQIVND (reference sequence). The CDR3 DNA reads TGTGCCAGTAGCCTGGGAAGTTCTGGAAACACCATATATTTT. Encoded protein: CASSLGSSGNTIYF. The full variable domain, with the rest looked up from reference TRBV19 and TRBJ1-3, is DGGITQSPKYLFRKEGQNVTLSCEQNLNHDAMYWYRQDPGQGLRLIYYSQIVNDFQKGDIAEGYSVSREKKESFPLTVTSAQKNPTAFYLCASSLGSSGNTIYFGEGSWLTVV.

The chain carries TRBV19 and TRBJ1-2; possibly TRBD1 for D (5 bases). CDR1 is LNHDA, CDR2 SQIVND, per germline (reference sequence). V shed 10 bases and J shed 6 bases, with 15 bases lying between them. The CDR3 loop spans 12 amino acids. The CDR3 DNA follows: TGTGCCACCCGCCGAGGGGCGGATGGCTACACCTTC. It yields the protein CATRRGADGYTF.

This sequence joins TRBV5-1 and TRBJ2-3; D call uncertain. Germline assignment: CDR1 SGHRS and CDR2 YFSETQ. Trimming pared 2 bases from V and 6 bases from J, leaving 16 bases between. This CDR3 is built from 15 residues. The CDR3 region has the DNA TGCGCCAGCAGCTTAGGGCACCCGGAGACCGATACGCAGTATTTT. This encodes CASSLGHPETDTQYF.